Shown below are 26 T cell receptor beta chains from a single sample sequenced in a study of radiotherapy plus CTLA-4 blockade in lung cancer. Profiling relied on immunoSEQ multiplex PCR, and the TCRdb table lists in-frame clones only, not all of them. Of some 40,000 clones in the sample, nearly 80% are singletons; the top ten hold 20% to 30%. This specimen was peripheral blood, taken from a patient treated with radiotherapy plus ipilimumab. The receptor set was obtained from a human donor with non-small cell lung cancer that progressed on radiotherapy plus ipilimumab.

This sequence joins TRBV18 and TRBJ2-4; D perhaps matches TRBD1 (7 bases). CDR1 and CDR2 from the germline V gene are KGHSH and LQKENI. The CDR3 runs to 16 residues. Deletions cut 1 base from V and 7 bases from J, with 17 bases between. The CDR3 sequence: CASSPQDGSGGNIQYF. The CDR3 region has the DNA TGTGCCAGCTCACCACAGGACGGGTCAGGGGGGAACATTCAGTACTTC.

A single count supports this clone. V gene TRBV19 combines with J gene TRBJ1-5; D gene ambiguous. V lost 4 bases to trimming and J lost 1 base, with 8 bases between them. CDR1 is LNHDA and CDR2 is SQIVND in the germline V gene (reference sequence). The CDR3 has 14 amino acids. DNA of the CDR3: TGTGCCAGTAGTACGAGTAACAGCAATCAGCCCCAGCATTTT. Translation gives CASSTSNSNQPQHF.

This chain uses TRBV2 with TRBJ2-7, with 7 bases matching TRBD2. The trim removed 7 bases at V and 0 bases at J, leaving 9 bases unmatched. Germline loops: CDR1 SNHLY, CDR2 FYNNEI. This CDR3 has 15 amino acids. The CDR3 region is CASTRGGGSSYEQYF. Here the CDR3 DNA reads TGTGCCAGCACTAGAGGCGGGGGAAGCTCCTACGAGCAGTACTTC. The full variable domain, completed using reference TRBV2 and TRBJ2-7, is EPEVTQTPSHQVTQMGQEVILRCVPISNHLYFYWYRQILGQKVEFLVSFYNNEISEKSEIFDDQFSVERPDGSNFTLKIRSTKLEDSAMYFCASTRGGGSSYEQYFGPGTRLTVT.

This clone was observed a single time. This chain's CDR3 is CAISESETGSSPLHF. The CDR3 DNA sequence: TGTGCCATCAGTGAGTCAGAGACAGGGAGTTCACCCCTCCACTTT. V is TRBV10-3 and J is TRBJ1-6, with TRBD1 matching over 7 bases. The CDR3 extends over 15 amino acids. V lost 0 bases, J lost 9 bases, and 5 bases stayed unmatched. Germline V gives CDR1 ENHRY, CDR2 SYGVKD.

CDR3 in DNA: TGTGCCAGCAGCTACGGACAGGGGACTTTCACCGGGGAGCTGTTTTTT. It codes for CASSYGQGTFTGELFF. The V and J genes are TRBV5-5 and TRBJ2-2, with 9 positions matching TRBD1. After removal of 3 bases from V and 4 bases from J, the junction contained 7 bases not matched to a gene. This CDR3 contains 16 residues. Germline CDR1 is SGHKS and CDR2 is YYEKEE (reference sequence).

The genes are TRBV7-8 and TRBJ2-1; D is possibly TRBD2 (5 bases). The CDR3 is 16 amino acids. Germline assignment: CDR1 SGHVS and CDR2 FQNEAQ. V was cut by 5 bases and J by 10 bases, with 24 bases left in between. As DNA, the CDR3 is TGTGCCAGCAGCGTCACCGGGATCATTTTGGGTAACGAGCAGTTCTTC. It specifies CASSVTGIILGNEQFF.

The chain employs TRBV18 and TRBJ1-3; D is uncertain. Trimming cost V 6 bases and J 7 bases, with 13 bases left between them. CDR1 and CDR2 (germline): KGHSH, LQKENI. The CDR3 consists of 13 residues. The DNA for the CDR3 is TGTGCCAGCTCCTGGTTTGAGTGGAACACCATATATTTT. This gives the protein CASSWFEWNTIYF.

The chain recombines TRBV9 with TRBJ1-2; D is uncertain. Trimming took off 0 bases at V and 6 bases at J, with 15 bases between the two ends. CDR3 length: 15 residues. Germline values: CDR1 SGDLS, CDR2 YYNGEE. The CDR3 here is CASSVDRRAGDGYTF. The CDR3 bases are TGTGCCAGCAGCGTAGATCGCCGGGCGGGAGATGGCTACACCTTC. The full variable domain, in which reference TRBV9 and TRBJ1-2 provide the parts outside the CDR3, is DSGVTQTPKHLITATGQRVTLRCSPRSGDLSVYWYQQSLDQGLQFLIQYYNGEERAKGNILERFSAQQFPDLHSELNLSSLELGDSALYFCASSVDRRAGDGYTFGSGTRLTVV.

The chain couples TRBV7-8 to TRBJ1-1, with 10 bases that match TRBD1. The CDR3 has 16 residues. J gave up 0 bases and V 3 bases, and 4 bases lay outside the gene matches. Germline V gene sequence: CDR1 SGHVS, CDR2 FQNEAQ. The CDR3, as DNA: TGTGCCAGCAGCTTGACAGGGGGCGGAATGAACACTGAAGCTTTCTTT. It yields the protein CASSLTGGGMNTEAFF.

The chain has TRBV6-6 and TRBJ2-7, with D maybe TRBD1 (7 bases). Germline CDR1 MNHNY, CDR2 SVGAGI (reference sequence). V was cut by 6 bases and J by 3 bases, with 15 bases left in between. This CDR3 contains 14 residues. The CDR3 DNA sequence: TGTGCCAGCAGCGCTCAGGGGGGTAGCTACGAGCAGTACTTC. As protein: CASSAQGGSYEQYF.

This clone has just a few counts. The chain is built from TRBV11-2 and TRBJ2-5; no clear D gene. V was clipped by 3 bases and J by 0 bases, with 11 bases between them. The CDR3 runs 15 residues. Germline lookup yields CDR1 SGHAT and CDR2 FQNNGV. The CDR3 region is CASSLRMRNQETQYF. The CDR3 nucleotides are TGTGCCAGCAGCTTGCGTATGCGGAACCAAGAGACCCAGTACTTC.

V and J are TRBV4-3 and TRBJ2-4; TRBD2 aligns across 8 bases. Germline-derived CDR1 and CDR2 are LGHNA and YSLEER. J gave up 1 base and V 1 base, and 3 bases lay outside the gene matches. This CDR3 comprises 16 residues. In DNA, the CDR3 is TGCGCCAGCAGCCAAGGGACTAGCCGGGCCAAAAACATTCAGTACTTC. It specifies CASSQGTSRAKNIQYF.

V and J are TRBV5-1 and TRBJ1-1, with a tentative D call TRBD1 (5 bases). This CDR3 has 15 amino acids. Trimming removed 2 bases from V and 2 bases from J, with 13 bases in between. Germline V gene lookup returns CDR1 SGHRS and CDR2 YFSETQ. CDR3 sequence reads: CASSFGWGSNTEAFF. CDR3 sequence (DNA): TGCGCCAGCAGCTTTGGGTGGGGCTCAAACACTGAAGCTTTCTTT. The full variable domain, its missing parts supplied by reference TRBV5-1 and TRBJ1-1, is KAGVTQTPRYLIKTRGQQVTLSCSPISGHRSVSWYQQTPGQGLQFLFEYFSETQRNKGNFPGRFSGRQFSNSRSEMNVSTLELGDSALYLCASSFGWGSNTEAFFGQGTRLTVV.

The chain uses TRBV7-3 and TRBJ2-7; 12 bases map to TRBD2. V lost 2 bases, J lost 4 bases, and 6 bases stayed unmatched. Germline CDR1 and CDR2: SGHTA and FQGTGA. This CDR3 is 16 amino acids long. CDR3: CASSLRLAGGPYEQYF. The CDR3 DNA is TGTGCCAGCAGCTTACGGCTAGCGGGGGGGCCATACGAGCAGTACTTC.

V is TRBV29-1 and J is TRBJ2-7; 9 nucleotides line up with TRBD1. Germline V gene data show CDR1 as SQVTM and CDR2 as ANQGSEA. With 7 bases clipped from V and 1 base from J, the junction kept 8 bases outside the gene matches. The CDR3 extends over 14 amino acids. The CDR3 spells CSERTGEGSYEQYF. CDR3 nucleotides: TGCAGCGAAAGGACAGGGGAGGGGTCCTACGAGCAGTACTTC.

The chain uses TRBV6-1 and TRBJ2-3, with 11 bases matching TRBD2. The germline V gene has CDR1 MNHNS and CDR2 SASEGT. This CDR3 comprises 17 residues. With V trimmed by 3 bases and J by 1 base, 6 bases remained unmatched. The CDR3 coding sequence is TGTGCCAGCAGTGATTTAGCGGGGGGGCCCGGCACAGATACGCAGTATTTT. Its protein product is CASSDLAGGPGTDTQYF.

In this sample, this clone turned up once. The chain is built from TRBV28 and TRBJ1-2; 7 bases line up with TRBD1. The trim removed 5 bases at V and 5 bases at J, leaving 11 bases unmatched. This CDR3 region has 15 residues. Germline-derived CDR1 and CDR2 are MDHEN and SYDVKM. DNA for the CDR3: TGTGCCAGCAGTCCTGGGGACAGCCAGCGGTATGGCTACACCTTC. Protein: CASSPGDSQRYGYTF.

The chain combines TRBV7-9 with TRBJ2-3; the D is unclear. Germline lookup yields CDR1 SEHNR and CDR2 FQNEAQ (reference sequence). Trimming left V 1 base short and J 2 bases short, with 10 bases between. This CDR3 region has 15 residues. This CDR3 reads CASSLVVLPTDTQYF. The CDR3 nucleotides read TGTGCCAGCAGCTTAGTAGTACTTCCCACAGATACGCAGTATTTT. The full variable domain, its missing parts supplied by reference TRBV7-9 and TRBJ2-3, is DTGVSQNPRHKITKRGQNVTFRCDPISEHNRLYWYRQTLGQGPEFLTYFQNEAQLEKSRLLSDRFSAERPKGSFSTLEIQRTEQGDSAMYLCASSLVVLPTDTQYFGPGTRLTVL.

This clone was seen more than once but under ten times. The V gene is TRBV2, the J gene TRBJ2-5, with D tentatively TRBD1 (6 bases). Per germline, CDR1 SNHLY and CDR2 FYNNEI. V was trimmed by 6 bases and J by 4 bases, leaving 12 bases between them. The CDR3 covers 13 residues. Here the CDR3 DNA reads TGTGCCAGCAGCCAGGGCAGGGGAGAGACCCAGTACTTC. Its protein is CASSQGRGETQYF.

The chain couples TRBV7-9 to TRBJ1-1, with 7 nucleotides matching TRBD1. Germline trimming cut 5 bases from V and 0 bases from J; bases unmatched to any gene: 9. From germline, CDR1 is SEHNR and CDR2 FQNEAQ (reference sequence). This CDR3 region has 16 residues. Here the CDR3 reads CASSPRTGAMNTEAFF. For the CDR3, the DNA is TGTGCCAGCAGCCCTAGGACAGGAGCCATGAACACTGAAGCTTTCTTT.

The chain employs TRBV5-1 and TRBJ1-5, with TRBD1 matching over 7 bases. Germline V CDR1 and CDR2: SGHRS, YFSETQ. The CDR3 runs 15 residues. The V and J ends lost 5 bases and 4 bases, in that order; junction bases with no gene match: 9. CDR3 coding DNA: TGCGCCAGCAGTTCCGGGACAGAGATTAATCAGCCCCAGCATTTT. This encodes CASSSGTEINQPQHF.

The chain carries TRBV10-3 and TRBJ2-7; D might be TRBD1 (5 bases). Germline CDR1 ENHRY, CDR2 SYGVKD. There are 12 residues in the CDR3. Trimming removed 2 bases from V and 3 bases from J, with 5 bases in between. The CDR3 sequence is CAISEDSYEQYF. Here the CDR3 DNA reads TGTGCCATCAGTGAGGACAGCTACGAGCAGTACTTC.

The CDR3, as DNA: TGCGCCAGCAGCATTGGACAGGGGGTGGCATATGGCTACACCTTC. Its translation: CASSIGQGVAYGYTF. The chain is built from TRBV5-1 and TRBJ1-2; 10 bases map to TRBD1. Per the germline V gene, CDR1 is SGHRS and CDR2 is YFSETQ. V was clipped by 4 bases and J by 5 bases; unmatched bases: 8. This CDR3 is 15 amino acids long.

This clone was observed a few times. This sequence joins TRBV6-1 and TRBJ1-6; D unclear. Per germline, CDR1 MNHNS and CDR2 SASEGT. The CDR3 is made up of 12 amino acids. V dropped 2 bases and J dropped 18 bases, with 14 bases sitting between them. The CDR3 protein is CASSESVFYHHF. CDR3 sequence (DNA): TGTGCCAGCAGTGAATCCGTCTTCTATCACCACTTT.

The chain is built from TRBV9 and TRBJ2-7, with no clear D. CDR3 length equals 14 residues. Germline lookup yields CDR1 SGDLS and CDR2 YYNGEE. V lost 4 bases to trimming and J lost 5 bases, with 16 bases between them. DNA of the CDR3: TGTGCCAGCAGCCCCAACTCGGGTAGTAACGAGCAGTACTTC. Amino acids: CASSPNSGSNEQYF.

The table lists this clone with a count of one. DNA for the CDR3: TGTGCCAGCAGTTACTCGGTTGACAGAAACTATGGCTACACCTTC. Residues: CASSYSVDRNYGYTF. The chain joins TRBV6-5 to TRBJ1-2; D possibly corresponds to TRBD1 (5 bases). Trimming pared 0 bases from V and 2 bases from J, leaving 10 bases between. CDR1 and CDR2 from the germline V gene are MNHEY and SVGAGI. The CDR3 is 15 residues long.